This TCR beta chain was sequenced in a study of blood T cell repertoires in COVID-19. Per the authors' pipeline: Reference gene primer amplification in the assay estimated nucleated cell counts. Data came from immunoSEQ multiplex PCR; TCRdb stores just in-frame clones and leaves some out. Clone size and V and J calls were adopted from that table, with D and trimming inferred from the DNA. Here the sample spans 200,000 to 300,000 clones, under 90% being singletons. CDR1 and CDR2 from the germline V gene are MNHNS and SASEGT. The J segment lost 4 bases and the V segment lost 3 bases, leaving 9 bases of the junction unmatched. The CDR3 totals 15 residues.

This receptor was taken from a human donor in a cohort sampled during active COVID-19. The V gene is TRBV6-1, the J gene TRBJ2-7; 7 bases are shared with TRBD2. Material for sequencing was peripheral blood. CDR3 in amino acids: CASSEEGGPWYEQYF. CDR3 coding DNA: TGTGCCAGCAGTGAGGAGGGAGGGCCGTGGTACGAGCAGTACTTC.